The entry below describes one TCR beta chain. Its target is unknown. Profiled with immunoSEQ multiplex PCR; TCRdb holds only in-frame clones, not every one. The data show approximately 130,000 clones, with approximately 80% seen just once and roughly a quarter held by the top ten. This sample is drawn from a study of T cell responses to AZD1222 COVID-19 vaccine. Findings and limits, study-wide: As reported, nearly half of all spike-specific TCRs target variant regions that are unmutated. Two doses of AZD1222 preceded a rise in Spike-specific TCR breadth and depth. At baseline, just six or seven AZD1222 recipients tested seropositive.

There are 15 residues in the CDR3. Deletions cut 5 bases from V and 6 bases from J, with 18 bases between. Per the germline V gene, CDR1 is LNHDA and CDR2 is SQIVND (reference sequence). This receptor was obtained from an adult who received the AZD1222 COVID-19 vaccine. The sample consisted of peripheral blood, taken 28 days after the second AZD1222 dose. The gene calls are TRBV19 and TRBJ2-3; a weak D match, TRBD1 (6 bases). The chain's CDR3 is CASSGIHRVRDTQYF. CDR3 coding DNA: TGTGCCAGTAGTGGGATCCACAGGGTCCGGGATACGCAGTATTTT. Supplemented by reference TRBV19 and TRBJ2-3, the full variable domain reads DGGITQSPKYLFRKEGQNVTLSCEQNLNHDAMYWYRQDPGQGLRLIYYSQIVNDFQKGDIAEGYSVSREKKESFPLTVTSAQKNPTAFYLCASSGIHRVRDTQYFGPGTRLTVL.